The 14 T cell receptor beta chains listed next were all sequenced from one sample in a study of human T cells and chemical hapten exposure. Time point of the sample: pre-sensitization, week 0. The treatment is: therapeutic diphenylcyclopropenone sensitization with weekly scalp DPC. One entry per CDR3 protein results from TCRdb running MiXCR on the RACE reads. Altogether 350,000 to 400,000 distinct CDR3 sequences are present, approximately 5.1% being singletons, with the ten largest covering 2.6%. The sequenced sample was whole blood, obtained in connection with sensitization to the hapten diphenylcyclopropenone (DPC). These receptors were obtained from a woman in her fifties or sixties with alopecia areata. Some clones in this sample may be carry-over from other donors' samples.

In its sample, this clonotype was seen a few times. The chain links TRBV2 to TRBJ1-6; 9 bases are shared with TRBD1. The V and J ends lost 6 bases and 9 bases, in that order; junction bases with no gene match: 6. There are 14 residues in the CDR3. Germline lookup yields CDR1 SNHLY and CDR2 FYNNEI. The CDR3 sequence: CASRRDRVFSPLHF. The CDR3 bases are TGTGCCAGCAGGCGGGACAGGGTTTTTTCACCCCTCCACTTT.

This clonotype was seen many times. J is TRBJ1-5 and V is TRBV20-1; perhaps TRBD1 as D (6 bases). Trimming pared 3 bases from V and 4 bases from J, leaving 16 bases between. CDR1 is DFQATT and CDR2 is SNEGSKA in the germline V gene (reference sequence). CDR3 size: 15 residues. In DNA form, the CDR3 reads TGCAGTGCTAGTCGCCCGGGGACACATAATCAGCCCCAGCATTTT. Its translation is CSASRPGTHNQPQHF.

The table lists this clonotype with many counts. The chain uses TRBV2 and TRBJ1-1; D unclear. CDR3 length: 15 residues. Trimming left V 0 bases short and J 1 base short, with 9 bases between. The germline gives CDR1 SNHLY, CDR2 FYNNEI. The DNA for the CDR3 is TGTGCCAGCAGTGAAGCTAGCATCCCGAACACTGAAGCTTTCTTT. Amino acids: CASSEASIPNTEAFF. The full variable domain, rest sourced from reference TRBV2 and TRBJ1-1, is EPEVTQTPSHQVTQMGQEVILRCVPISNHLYFYWYRQILGQKVEFLVSFYNNEISEKSEIFDDQFSVERPDGSNFTLKIRSTKLEDSAMYFCASSEASIPNTEAFFGQGTRLTVV.

This clonotype came up a few times. The gene calls are TRBV27 and TRBJ1-5; D gene unclear. CDR1 is MNHEY and CDR2 is SMNVEV in the germline V gene (reference sequence). The V end was cut by 4 bases, the J end by 0 bases, with 7 bases between. The CDR3 is made up of 14 amino acids. The DNA of the CDR3 is TGTGCCAGCAGTTACGATTTTAGCAATCAGCCCCAGCATTTT. Its translation: CASSYDFSNQPQHF.

This chain links TRBV12-3 or TRBV12-4 with TRBJ2-1; D not certain. The ends were cut back, 2 bases at V and 1 base at J, with 12 bases in the middle. The CDR3 runs to 16 residues. DNA of the CDR3: TGTGCCAGCAGTTTAATCGGTCCCCGATCCTACAATGAGCAGTTCTTC. Translating it yields CASSLIGPRSYNEQFF.

The rearrangement links TRBV29-1 to TRBJ1-1, with 7 bases fitting TRBD1. Germline CDR1 reads SQVTM; CDR2 reads ANQGSEA. J gave up 5 bases and V 2 bases, and 5 bases lay outside the gene matches. The length of the CDR3 is 13 residues. Here the CDR3 DNA reads TGCAGCGTTGAAAAGGGGGCGAGGACTGAAGCTTTCTTT. The encoded protein is CSVEKGARTEAFF. The variable domain in full, with the rest retrieved from reference TRBV29-1 and TRBJ1-1, is SAVISQKPSRDICQRGTSLTIQCQVDSQVTMMFWYRQQPGQSLTLIATANQGSEATYESGFVIDKFPISRPNLTFSTLTVSNMSPEDSSIYLCSVEKGARTEAFFGQGTRLTVV.

This clonotype occurred a few times. The chain employs TRBV6-1 and TRBJ1-6; D gene ambiguous. CDR3 size: 18 residues. From germline, CDR1 is MNHNS and CDR2 SASEGT. Trimming pared 1 base from V and 0 bases from J, leaving 13 bases between. CDR3 sequence: CASSEVAALSSYNSPLHF. DNA for the CDR3: TGTGCCAGCAGTGAAGTGGCCGCACTGAGCTCCTATAATTCACCCCTCCACTTT.

The rearrangement links TRBV12-3 or TRBV12-4 to TRBJ2-5; D remains ambiguous. This CDR3 is built from 12 residues. V shed 2 bases and J shed 5 bases, with 6 bases lying between them. The CDR3 region has the DNA TGTGCCAGCAGTTTAAGTAGCGAGACCCAGTACTTC. It encodes CASSLSSETQYF.

This clonotype has only a few counts. CDR3 DNA: TGTGCCAGCAGTACGGGACAGGGTCCTAAGGAGCAGTACTTC. This codes for CASSTGQGPKEQYF. The rearrangement uses TRBV28 and TRBJ2-7; TRBD1 matches at 9 bases. The CDR3 sequence is 14 residues long. J was trimmed by 7 bases and V by 5 bases; bases with no gene match: 9. Germline V CDR1 and CDR2: MDHEN, SYDVKM.

This clonotype was seen many times. The CDR3 coding sequence is TGTGCCAGCAGCGTGGGTACAGGGGGCAGGACAGATACGCAGTATTTT. This sequence encodes CASSVGTGGRTDTQYF. The chain carries TRBV12-1 and TRBJ2-3; the table's D call, TRBD1, has no DNA check behind it. TRBV12-1 is termed a pseudogene. The CDR3 runs 16 residues.

At least ten counts were recorded for this clonotype. This rearrangement joins TRBV5-1 to TRBJ1-1; TRBD1 agrees at 7 bases. The V and J ends lost 3 bases and 11 bases, in that order; junction bases with no gene match: 13. CDR3 length equals 14 residues. Germline-derived CDR1 and CDR2 are SGHRS and YFSETQ. This CDR3 is CASSSTDRSSGAFF. In nucleotides, the CDR3 is TGCGCCAGCAGCTCGACGGACAGGAGTAGTGGGGCTTTCTTT.

The chain links TRBV21-1 to TRBJ2-7; the table assigns TRBD1, which was not confirmed against the DNA. TRBV21-1 is classified as a pseudogene. This CDR3 has 16 amino acids. This CDR3 is CASSKRVATGHYEQYF. CDR3 nucleotides: TGTGCCAGCAGCAAAAGGGTTGCGACAGGGCACTACGAGCAGTACTTC.

This clonotype showed up many times. The gene calls are TRBV5-1 and TRBJ2-7; 8 bases are a match to TRBD1. The junction had 5 bases not matched to a gene; V was cut back by 3 bases and J by 3 bases. The CDR3 extends over 14 amino acids. Per the germline V gene, CDR1 is SGHRS and CDR2 is YFSETQ. The CDR3 spells CASSSGTGYYEQYF. The CDR3, as DNA: TGCGCCAGCAGCTCCGGGACAGGCTACTACGAGCAGTACTTC.

The rearrangement links TRBV20-1 to TRBJ2-1, with 12 bases aligning to TRBD2. CDR1 and CDR2 (germline): DFQATT, SNEGSKA (reference sequence). The CDR3 covers 13 residues. Trimming removed 6 bases from V and 6 bases from J; junction bases left unmatched: 3. CDR3 bases: TGCAGTGCCCCTAGCGGGAGGGCCAATGAGCAGTTCTTC. It is translated as CSAPSGRANEQFF.